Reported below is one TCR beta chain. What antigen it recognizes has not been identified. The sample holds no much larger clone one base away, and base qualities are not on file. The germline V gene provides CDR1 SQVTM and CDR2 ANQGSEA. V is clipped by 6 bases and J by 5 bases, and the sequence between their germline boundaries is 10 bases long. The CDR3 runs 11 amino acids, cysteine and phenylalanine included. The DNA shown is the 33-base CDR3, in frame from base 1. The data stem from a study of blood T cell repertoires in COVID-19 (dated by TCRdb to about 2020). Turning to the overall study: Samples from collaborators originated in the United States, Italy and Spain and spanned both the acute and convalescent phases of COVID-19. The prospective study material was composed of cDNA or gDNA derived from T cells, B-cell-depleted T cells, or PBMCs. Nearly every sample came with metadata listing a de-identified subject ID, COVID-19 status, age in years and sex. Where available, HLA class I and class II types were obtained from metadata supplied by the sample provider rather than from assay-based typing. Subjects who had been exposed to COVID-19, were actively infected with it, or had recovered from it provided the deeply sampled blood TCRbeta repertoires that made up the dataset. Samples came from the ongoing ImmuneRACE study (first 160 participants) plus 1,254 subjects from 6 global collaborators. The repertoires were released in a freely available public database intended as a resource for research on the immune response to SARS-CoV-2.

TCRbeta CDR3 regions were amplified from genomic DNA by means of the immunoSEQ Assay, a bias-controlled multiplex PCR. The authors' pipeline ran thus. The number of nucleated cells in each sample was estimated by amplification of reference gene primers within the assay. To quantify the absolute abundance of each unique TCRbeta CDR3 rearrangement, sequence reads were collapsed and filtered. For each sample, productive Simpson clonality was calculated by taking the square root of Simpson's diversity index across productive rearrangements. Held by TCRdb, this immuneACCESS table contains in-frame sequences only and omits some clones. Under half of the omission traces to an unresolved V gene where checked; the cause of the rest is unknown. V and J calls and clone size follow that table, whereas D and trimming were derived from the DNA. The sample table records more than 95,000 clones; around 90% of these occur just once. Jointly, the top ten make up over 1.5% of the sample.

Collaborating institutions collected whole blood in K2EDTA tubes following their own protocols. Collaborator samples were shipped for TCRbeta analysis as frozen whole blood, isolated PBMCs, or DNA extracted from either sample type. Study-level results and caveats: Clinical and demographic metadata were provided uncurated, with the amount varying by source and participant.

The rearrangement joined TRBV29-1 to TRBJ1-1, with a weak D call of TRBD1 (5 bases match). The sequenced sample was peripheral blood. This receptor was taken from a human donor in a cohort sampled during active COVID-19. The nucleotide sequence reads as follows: TGCAGCGTCAGGGATGGGACTGAAGCTTTCTTT. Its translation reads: CSVRDGTEAFF.